The 23 T cell receptor beta chains reported below all come from one sample, sequenced in a study of a mutant IDH1 vaccine in newly diagnosed glioma. Documented time point: week 11, during vaccination. One vaccine dose held 300 ug of mutant IDH1 20-mer peptide and came with topical imiquimod. These receptors' antigens are unknown. TCRdb's table, derived via immunoSEQ multiplex PCR, lists solely in-frame clones and lacks some. The sample contains tens of thousands of clones, roughly 90% of which appear only once. The sample was PBMCs, taken from a glioma patient whose treatment included an IDH1 peptide vaccine. These TCRs come from a man aged 18 to 29 with glioma.

This clone was detected once. The chain employs TRBV6-5 and TRBJ2-7; the D is unclear. V lost 4 bases to trimming and J lost 2 bases, with 12 bases between them. The CDR3 length is 14 residues. Germline V gene data show CDR1 as MNHEY and CDR2 as SVGAGI. In nucleotides, the CDR3 is TGTGCCAGCAGTTTATTTAAGGGCGCCTACGAGCAGTACTTC. Translation: CASSLFKGAYEQYF.

This clone was recorded once. The V gene is TRBV7-2, the J gene TRBJ2-2; the D is unclear. The ends were cut back, 5 bases at V and 4 bases at J, with 8 bases in the middle. Germline CDR1 is SGHTA and CDR2 is FQGNSA. The length of the CDR3 is 13 residues. The CDR3 DNA reads TGTGCCAGCAGCCTGCCTTCCACCGGGGAGCTGTTTTTT. It encodes CASSLPSTGELFF.

The V gene is TRBV7-8, the J gene TRBJ1-1, with a possible D match to TRBD1 (6 bases). The CDR3 loop spans 14 amino acids. In germline, CDR1 is SGHVS, CDR2 FQNEAQ. V lost 7 bases, J lost 2 bases, and 14 bases lay in between. The CDR3 sequence is CASNSRGVNTEAFF. The CDR3 nucleotides are TGTGCCAGCAACTCCAGGGGAGTAAACACTGAAGCTTTCTTT.

The genes are TRBV30 and TRBJ1-4; 9 bases map to TRBD1. The CDR3 has 13 amino acids. From germline, CDR1 is GTSNPN and CDR2 SVGIG (reference sequence). After removal of 1 base from V and 8 bases from J, the junction contained 2 bases not matched to a gene. CDR3 loop: CAWSAGQGEKLFF. CDR3 DNA sequence: TGTGCCTGGAGTGCCGGACAGGGGGAAAAACTGTTTTTT.

This chain uses TRBV18 with TRBJ2-1; 8 nucleotides agree with TRBD2. Per germline, CDR1 KGHSH and CDR2 LQKENI. CDR3 size: 17 residues. The V and J ends lost 4 bases and 1 base, in that order; junction bases with no gene match: 9. This chain's CDR3 is CASSLTSGGGSYNEQFF. The CDR3 coding sequence is TGTGCCAGCTCACTCACTAGCGGAGGGGGTTCCTACAATGAGCAGTTCTTC.

The chain uses TRBV4-3 and TRBJ1-1; 9 bases are a match to TRBD1. CDR1 LGHNA and CDR2 YSLEER come from the germline V gene. Trimming cost V 0 bases and J 1 base; bases outside gene matches: 6. This CDR3 is 17 amino acids long. The CDR3, as DNA: TGCGCCAGCAGCCAAGACAGAACAGGGGGCCCGAACACTGAAGCTTTCTTT. This sequence encodes CASSQDRTGGPNTEAFF.

This sequence joins TRBV5-5 and TRBJ1-2, with 8 bases identical to TRBD1. Germline V lookup: CDR1 SGHKS, CDR2 YYEKEE (reference sequence). The CDR3 consists of 14 residues. The trim removed 0 bases at V and 8 bases at J, leaving 6 bases unmatched. This CDR3 reads CASSLVRGLSGYTF. In nucleotides, the CDR3 is TGTGCCAGCAGCTTGGTCAGGGGGCTAAGCGGCTACACCTTC.

The V gene is TRBV5-6, the J gene TRBJ1-2; no definite D call. Between the trimmed V and J ends, which lost 4 bases and 5 bases, there was a span of 12 bases. Germline V gene lookup returns CDR1 SGHDT and CDR2 YYEEEE. The CDR3 is 13 residues long. CDR3 coding DNA: TGTGCCAGCAGCCGGTCGGAGGATTATGGCTACACCTTC. Residues: CASSRSEDYGYTF. Full variable domain (remainder filled in from reference TRBV5-6 and TRBJ1-2): DAGVTQSPTHLIKTRGQQVTLRCSPKSGHDTVSWYQQALGQGPQFIFQYYEEEERQRGNFPDRFSGHQFPNYSSELNVNALLLGDSALYLCASSRSEDYGYTFGSGTRLTVV.

The chain carries TRBV27 and TRBJ1-2, with D perhaps TRBD1 (6 bases). The CDR3 totals 15 residues. Germline V CDR1 and CDR2: MNHEY, SMNVEV (reference sequence). Trimming shortened V by 6 bases and J by 4 bases, and 18 bases separated the two germline ends. CDR3 sequence (DNA): TGTGCCAGCAGGCCGGACAGTCGCCCCCTCTATGGCTACACCTTC. Translated, it gives CASRPDSRPLYGYTF.

This chain connects TRBV13 to TRBJ1-2; 7 bases match TRBD1. Germline CDR1 and CDR2: PRHDT and FYEKMQ (reference sequence). The V gene end was trimmed by 4 bases and the J gene end by 2 bases; junction bases not matched to a gene: 1. CDR3 length: 13 residues. The CDR3 nucleotides read TGTGCCAGCAGCTCACAGGGGAACTATGGCTACACCTTC. It yields the protein CASSSQGNYGYTF.

The rearrangement links TRBV5-1 to TRBJ2-7; D unclear. V gave up 4 bases and J gave up 3 bases, with 8 bases separating them. Germline values: CDR1 SGHRS, CDR2 YFSETQ. There are 12 residues in the CDR3. CDR3 sequence: CASSINSYEQYF. The DNA of the CDR3 is TGCGCCAGCAGCATTAACAGCTACGAGCAGTACTTC.

This clone was detected once. The rearrangement links TRBV5-1 to TRBJ2-5, with 10 nucleotides matching TRBD1. There are 15 residues in the CDR3. After removal of 4 bases from V and 5 bases from J, the junction contained 8 bases not matched to a gene. From germline, CDR1 is SGHRS and CDR2 YFSETQ. CDR3 protein: CASSSGTGVRETQYF. The CDR3 DNA follows: TGCGCCAGCAGCAGTGGGACAGGGGTTCGCGAGACCCAGTACTTC.

The V gene is TRBV30, the J gene TRBJ1-4, with D possibly matching TRBD1 (5 bases). CDR3 size: 13 residues. Germline V gene data show CDR1 as GTSNPN and CDR2 as SVGIG (reference sequence). V dropped 5 bases and J dropped 6 bases, with 13 bases sitting between them. The CDR3 DNA reads as TGTGCCTGGGGGGGTCTAGGAGATGAAAAACTGTTTTTT. Protein product: CAWGGLGDEKLFF. Together with reference TRBV30 and TRBJ1-4, the CDR3 gives the full variable domain: SQTIHQWPATLVQPVGSPLSLECTVEGTSNPNLYWYRQAAGRGLQLLFYSVGIGQISSEVPQNLSASRPQDRQFILSSKKLLLSDSGFYLCAWGGLGDEKLFFGSGTQLSVL.

This chain connects TRBV19 to TRBJ1-5; D is perhaps TRBD1 (5 bases). This CDR3 is 17 amino acids long. The germline V and J ends were trimmed by 5 bases and 0 bases, with 17 bases remaining between them. Per the germline V gene, CDR1 is LNHDA and CDR2 is SQIVND (reference sequence). The CDR3 DNA reads as TGTGCCAGTAGTCCCCGGGCCAGGGAGAATAGCAATCAGCCCCAGCATTTT. Translating it yields CASSPRARENSNQPQHF. The full variable domain, its missing parts supplied by reference TRBV19 and TRBJ1-5, is DGGITQSPKYLFRKEGQNVTLSCEQNLNHDAMYWYRQDPGQGLRLIYYSQIVNDFQKGDIAEGYSVSREKKESFPLTVTSAQKNPTAFYLCASSPRARENSNQPQHFGDGTRLSIL.

The chain has TRBV5-6 and TRBJ2-6; TRBD1 might be the D (5 bases). Germline values: CDR1 SGHDT, CDR2 YYEEEE. Trimming shortened V by 4 bases and J by 4 bases, and 12 bases separated the two germline ends. The CDR3 has 15 residues. The CDR3 loop is CASSRRQSGANVLTF. DNA for the CDR3: TGTGCCAGCAGCCGCCGACAGTCCGGGGCCAACGTCCTGACTTTC.

This sequence joins TRBV7-2 and TRBJ2-3; no clear D gene. Per germline, CDR1 SGHTA and CDR2 FQGNSA. This CDR3 contains 14 residues. V was pared by 1 base and J by 1 base, with 6 bases between. CDR3 DNA sequence: TGTGCCAGCAGCTTAGGACTGCGCACAGATACGCAGTATTTT. Translation gives CASSLGLRTDTQYF.

This chain links TRBV5-1 with TRBJ2-1, with 9 positions matching TRBD2. V shed 0 bases, J shed 6 bases, and the junction held 1 base outside the gene matches. Germline lookup yields CDR1 SGHRS and CDR2 YFSETQ. The CDR3 extends over 14 amino acids. The CDR3 loop is CASSLETSGNEQFF. DNA for the CDR3: TGCGCCAGCAGCTTGGAGACTAGCGGCAATGAGCAGTTCTTC.

The rearrangement uses TRBV5-1 and TRBJ2-5; TRBD1 agrees at 10 bases. After removal of 4 bases from V and 5 bases from J, the junction contained 8 bases not matched to a gene. Germline-derived CDR1 and CDR2 are SGHRS and YFSETQ. This CDR3 spans 15 amino acids. The CDR3 DNA reads TGCGCCAGCAGCCTGACAGGGGGCGGGTGGGAGACCCAGTACTTC. Amino acids: CASSLTGGGWETQYF. The full variable domain, with the rest looked up from reference TRBV5-1 and TRBJ2-5, is KAGVTQTPRYLIKTRGQQVTLSCSPISGHRSVSWYQQTPGQGLQFLFEYFSETQRNKGNFPGRFSGRQFSNSRSEMNVSTLELGDSALYLCASSLTGGGWETQYFGPGTRLLVL.

V gene TRBV5-1 combines with J gene TRBJ2-5, with 9 bases fitting TRBD2. CDR1 SGHRS and CDR2 YFSETQ come from the germline V gene. The CDR3 is 15 amino acids. Germline trimming cut 4 bases from V and 2 bases from J; bases unmatched to any gene: 6. For the CDR3, the DNA is TGCGCCAGCAGCCTTAGCGGGAGTCGACAAGAGACCCAGTACTTC. Amino acids: CASSLSGSRQETQYF.

V and J are TRBV4-3 and TRBJ1-4, with 8 bases identical to TRBD1. The CDR3 has 16 residues. After removal of 4 bases from V and 7 bases from J, the junction contained 11 bases not matched to a gene. In germline, CDR1 is LGHNA, CDR2 YSLEER. This chain's CDR3 is CASSRSTGGTSEKLFF. The CDR3 DNA reads TGCGCCAGCAGCCGGTCAACAGGGGGAACAAGTGAAAAACTGTTTTTT.

This CDR3 reads CSVQSGGGNTIYF. The DNA of the CDR3 is TGCAGCGTACAGTCAGGGGGAGGAAACACCATATATTTT. The chain recombines TRBV29-1 with TRBJ1-3; 7 bases align to TRBD1. The CDR3 length is 13 residues. V lost 6 bases, J lost 4 bases, and 6 bases stayed unmatched. Germline V gene lookup returns CDR1 SQVTM and CDR2 ANQGSEA.

The rearrangement uses TRBV6-1 and TRBJ1-2; 8 bases line up with TRBD1. The V gene's germline CDR1 is MNHNS and CDR2 SASEGT. The CDR3 covers 16 residues. J gave up 7 bases and V 2 bases, and 12 bases lay outside the gene matches. CDR3 sequence (DNA): TGTGCCAGCAGTGAAAACAGGGGGGTAAGCAGAGGTGGCTACACCTTC. Residues: CASSENRGVSRGGYTF.

The V gene is TRBV25-1, the J gene TRBJ1-3; D is uncertain. V was clipped by 8 bases and J by 7 bases, with 9 bases between them. Germline assignment: CDR1 MGHDK and CDR2 SYGVNS. The CDR3 consists of 11 residues. The CDR3 loop reads CASSMKNTIYF. CDR3 in DNA: TGTGCCAGCTCTATGAAGAACACCATATATTTT.